This T cell receptor (beta chain) was sequenced in a study of regulatory T cells in long-lasting Graves disease. With respect to this clonotype: Its cognate antigen is unknown.

Overall study results and limits: Preferential use of TRBV28, TRBJ1-2 and TRBJ2-5 was seen in persistent disease. The TCR repertoire of persistent Graves' patients was less diverse than that of newly diagnosed ones.

Construction of the TCR beta libraries employed iRepertoire HTBI primers in conjunction with Arm-PCR of CDR3 regions. MiXCR was run by TCRdb on the multiplex PCR reads, yielding one entry per CDR3 protein. The sample holds about 450,000 distinct CDR3 sequences, 12% to 15% seen once. Time point noted: newly diagnosed GD, antithyroid drugs for less than 3 months. PBMC RNA served as the TCR library source. Trimming took 8 bases from V and 4 from J, leaving 18 bases between them. This CDR3 is 15 amino acids long. Germline V lookup: CDR1 LGHNT, CDR2 FRNRAP. This sample was shared with a second study, whose subject was T cells in Graves' hyperthyroidism and ophthalmopathy. This second study says: First-round RT-PCR with HTBI primers amplified the TCR CDR3 region. Blood samples included most of the expanded thyroid clonotypes exceeding 0.001.

The source material was peripheral blood mononuclear cells (PBMCs), sampled at new diagnosis, from a patient treated with antithyroid drugs. The source is a woman aged 45-60 years with Graves disease. The gene calls are TRBV12-5 and TRBJ1-5; D possibly corresponds to TRBD1 (5 bases). DNA for the CDR3: TGTGCTAGTTCAGATGACTCAGGGTCGAATCAGCCCCAGCATTTT. Its translation is CASSDDSGSNQPQHF.